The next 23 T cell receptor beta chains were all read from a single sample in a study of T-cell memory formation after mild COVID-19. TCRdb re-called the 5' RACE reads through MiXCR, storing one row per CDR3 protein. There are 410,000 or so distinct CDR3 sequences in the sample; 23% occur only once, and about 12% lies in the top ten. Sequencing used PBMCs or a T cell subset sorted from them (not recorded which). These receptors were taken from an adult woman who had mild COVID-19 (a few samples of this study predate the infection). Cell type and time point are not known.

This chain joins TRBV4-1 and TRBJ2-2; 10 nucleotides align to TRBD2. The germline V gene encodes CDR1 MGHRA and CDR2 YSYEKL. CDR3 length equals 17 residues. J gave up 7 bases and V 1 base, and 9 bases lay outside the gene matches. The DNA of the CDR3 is TGCGCCAGCAGCCAAGGACGACTAGCGGGTCTGGGCGGGGAGCTGTTTTTT. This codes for CASSQGRLAGLGGELFF.

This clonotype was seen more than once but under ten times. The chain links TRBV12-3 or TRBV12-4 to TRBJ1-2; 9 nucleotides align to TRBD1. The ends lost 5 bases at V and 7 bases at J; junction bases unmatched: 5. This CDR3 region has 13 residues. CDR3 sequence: CASSKQGARGYTF. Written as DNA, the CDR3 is TGTGCCAGCAGTAAACAGGGGGCGCGTGGCTACACCTTC.

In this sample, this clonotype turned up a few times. The CDR3 spells CASRAGSGELFF. The CDR3 bases are TGTGCCAGCAGGGCCGGGTCCGGGGAGCTGTTTTTT. This chain uses TRBV2 with TRBJ2-2, with unresolved D. V was pared by 6 bases and J by 6 bases, with 8 bases between. The CDR3 runs 12 residues. Germline V lookup: CDR1 SNHLY, CDR2 FYNNEI.

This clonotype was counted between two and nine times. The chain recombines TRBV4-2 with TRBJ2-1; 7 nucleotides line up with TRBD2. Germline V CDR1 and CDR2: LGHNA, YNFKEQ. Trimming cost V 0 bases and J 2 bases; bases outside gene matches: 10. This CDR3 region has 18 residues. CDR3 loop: CASSQEGSRLAAYNEQFF. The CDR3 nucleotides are TGTGCCAGCAGCCAAGAAGGAAGCCGGCTAGCGGCCTACAATGAGCAGTTCTTC.

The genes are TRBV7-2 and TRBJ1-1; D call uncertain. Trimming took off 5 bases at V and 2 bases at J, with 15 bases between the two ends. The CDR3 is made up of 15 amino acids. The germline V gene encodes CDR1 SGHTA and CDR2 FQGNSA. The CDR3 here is CASSPRRTANTEAFF. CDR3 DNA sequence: TGTGCCAGCAGCCCAAGAAGGACGGCTAACACTGAAGCTTTCTTT.

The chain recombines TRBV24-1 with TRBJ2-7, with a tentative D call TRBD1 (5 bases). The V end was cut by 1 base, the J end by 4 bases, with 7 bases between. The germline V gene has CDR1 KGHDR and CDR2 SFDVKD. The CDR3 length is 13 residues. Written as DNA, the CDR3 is TGTGCCACCAGTGATTTTTCAGGGTACGAGCAGTACTTC. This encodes CATSDFSGYEQYF.

CDR3 coding DNA: TGCGCCAGCAGCCAAGATCTTGCGGGGGAGAACACCGGGGAGCTGTTTTTT. This translates into CASSQDLAGENTGELFF. This chain joins TRBV4-3 and TRBJ2-2; 7 bases agree with TRBD2. With V trimmed by 0 bases and J by 1 base, 5 bases remained unmatched. This CDR3 contains 17 residues. Germline loops: CDR1 LGHNA, CDR2 YSLEER.

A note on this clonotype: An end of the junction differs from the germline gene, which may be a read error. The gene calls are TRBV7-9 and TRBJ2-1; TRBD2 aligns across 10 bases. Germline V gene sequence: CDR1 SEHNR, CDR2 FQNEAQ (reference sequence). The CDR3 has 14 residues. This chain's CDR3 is CASSEPSVSGRPLF. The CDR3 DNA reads TGTGCCAGCAGCGAGCCCTCGGTTAGCGGGAGGCCGCTCTTC.

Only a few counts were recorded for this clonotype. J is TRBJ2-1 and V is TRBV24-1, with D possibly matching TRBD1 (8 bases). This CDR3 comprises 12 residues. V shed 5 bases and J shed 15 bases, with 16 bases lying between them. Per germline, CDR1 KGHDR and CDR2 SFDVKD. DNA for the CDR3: TGTGCCACCAGTGCACAACAGGGGGGGCTGTTCTTC. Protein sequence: CATSAQQGGLFF.

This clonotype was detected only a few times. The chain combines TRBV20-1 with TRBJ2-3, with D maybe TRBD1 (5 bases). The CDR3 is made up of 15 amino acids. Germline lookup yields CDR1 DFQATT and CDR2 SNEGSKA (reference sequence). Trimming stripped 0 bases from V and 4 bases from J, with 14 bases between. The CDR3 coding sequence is TGCAGTGCTAGAGATGTAGGGGAACGCGCAGATACGCAGTATTTT. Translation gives CSARDVGERADTQYF.

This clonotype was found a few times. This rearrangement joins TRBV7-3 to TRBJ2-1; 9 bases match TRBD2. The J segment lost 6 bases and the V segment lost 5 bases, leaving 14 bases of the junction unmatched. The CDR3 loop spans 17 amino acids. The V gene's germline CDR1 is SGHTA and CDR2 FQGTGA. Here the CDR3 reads CASSPGGSSGRSNEQFF. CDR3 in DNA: TGTGCCAGCAGCCCCGGGGGTAGTAGCGGGAGAAGCAATGAGCAGTTCTTC.

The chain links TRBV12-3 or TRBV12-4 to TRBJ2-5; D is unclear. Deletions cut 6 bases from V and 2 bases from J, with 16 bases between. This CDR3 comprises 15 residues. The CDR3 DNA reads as TGTGCCAGCAGCACTTCGGTGGGTCTACAAGAGACCCAGTACTTC. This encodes CASSTSVGLQETQYF.

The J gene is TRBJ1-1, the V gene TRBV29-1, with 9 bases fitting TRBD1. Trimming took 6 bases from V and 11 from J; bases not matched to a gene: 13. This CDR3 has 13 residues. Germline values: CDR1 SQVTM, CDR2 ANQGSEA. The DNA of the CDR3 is TGCAGCGTCCATCCGACAGGGGGTGTGCTGGCTTTCTTT. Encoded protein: CSVHPTGGVLAFF.

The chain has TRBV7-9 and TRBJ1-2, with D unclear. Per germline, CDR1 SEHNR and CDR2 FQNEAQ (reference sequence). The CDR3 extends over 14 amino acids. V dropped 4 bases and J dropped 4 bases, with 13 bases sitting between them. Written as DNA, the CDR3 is TGTGCCAGCAGCTCCACACCAAACACCTATGGCTACACCTTC. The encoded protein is CASSSTPNTYGYTF.

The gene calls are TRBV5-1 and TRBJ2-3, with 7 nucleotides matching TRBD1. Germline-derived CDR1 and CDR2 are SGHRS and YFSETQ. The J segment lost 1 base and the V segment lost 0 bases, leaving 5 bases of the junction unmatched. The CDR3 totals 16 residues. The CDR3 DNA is TGCGCCAGCAGCTTGGGGACAGGCCTTGGCACAGATACGCAGTATTTT. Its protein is CASSLGTGLGTDTQYF. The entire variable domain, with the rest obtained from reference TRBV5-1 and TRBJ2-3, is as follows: KAGVTQTPRYLIKTRGQQVTLSCSPISGHRSVSWYQQTPGQGLQFLFEYFSETQRNKGNFPGRFSGRQFSNSRSEMNVSTLELGDSALYLCASSLGTGLGTDTQYFGPGTRLTVL.

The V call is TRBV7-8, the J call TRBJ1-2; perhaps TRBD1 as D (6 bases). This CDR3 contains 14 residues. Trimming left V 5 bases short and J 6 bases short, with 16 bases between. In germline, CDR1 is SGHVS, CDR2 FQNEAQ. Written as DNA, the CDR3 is TGTGCCAGCAGCCGCCGGGACACTCCTAATGGCTACACCTTC. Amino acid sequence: CASSRRDTPNGYTF.

The chain's CDR3 is CASSNLVGLAAEGEQYF. CDR3 sequence (DNA): TGTGCCAGCAGCAACCTAGTGGGACTAGCGGCCGAGGGCGAGCAGTACTTC. This rearrangement joins TRBV7-9 to TRBJ2-7, with 11 bases matching TRBD2. V dropped 5 bases and J dropped 6; count of bases not matched to a gene: 15. Germline V gene data show CDR1 as SEHNR and CDR2 as FQNEAQ (reference sequence). This CDR3 region has 17 residues.

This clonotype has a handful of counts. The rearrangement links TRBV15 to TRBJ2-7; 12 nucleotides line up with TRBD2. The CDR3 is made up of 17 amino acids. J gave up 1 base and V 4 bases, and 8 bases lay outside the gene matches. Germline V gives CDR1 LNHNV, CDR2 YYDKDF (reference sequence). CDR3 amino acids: CATSITRGLAGSYEQYF. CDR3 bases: TGTGCCACCAGCATCACCCGTGGACTAGCGGGATCCTACGAGCAGTACTTC. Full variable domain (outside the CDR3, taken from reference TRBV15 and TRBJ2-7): DAMVIQNPRYQVTQFGKPVTLSCSQTLNHNVMYWYQQKSSQAPKLLFHYYDKDFNNEADTPDNFQSRRPNTSFCFLDIRSPGLGDTAMYLCATSITRGLAGSYEQYFGPGTRLTVT.

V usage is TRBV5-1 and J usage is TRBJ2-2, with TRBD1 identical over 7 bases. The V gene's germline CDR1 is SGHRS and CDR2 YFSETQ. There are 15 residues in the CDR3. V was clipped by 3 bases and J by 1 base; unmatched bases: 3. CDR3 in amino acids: CASSWGTENTGELFF. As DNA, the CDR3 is TGCGCCAGCAGCTGGGGGACAGAGAACACCGGGGAGCTGTTTTTT.

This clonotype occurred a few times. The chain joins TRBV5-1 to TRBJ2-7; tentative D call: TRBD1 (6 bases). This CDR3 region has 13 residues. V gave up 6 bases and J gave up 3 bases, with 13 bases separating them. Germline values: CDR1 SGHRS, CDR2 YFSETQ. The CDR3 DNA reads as TGCGCCAGCACGCCGGACAGTAGCTACGAGCAGTACTTC. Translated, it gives CASTPDSSYEQYF.

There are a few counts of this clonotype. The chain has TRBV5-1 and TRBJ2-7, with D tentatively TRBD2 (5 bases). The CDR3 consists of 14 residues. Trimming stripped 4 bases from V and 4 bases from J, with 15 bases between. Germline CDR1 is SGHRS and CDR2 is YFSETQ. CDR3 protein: CASSPGNLGYEQYF. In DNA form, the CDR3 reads TGCGCCAGCAGCCCCGGGAACCTGGGTTACGAGCAGTACTTC. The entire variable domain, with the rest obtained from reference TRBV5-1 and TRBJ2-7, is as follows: KAGVTQTPRYLIKTRGQQVTLSCSPISGHRSVSWYQQTPGQGLQFLFEYFSETQRNKGNFPGRFSGRQFSNSRSEMNVSTLELGDSALYLCASSPGNLGYEQYFGPGTRLTVT.

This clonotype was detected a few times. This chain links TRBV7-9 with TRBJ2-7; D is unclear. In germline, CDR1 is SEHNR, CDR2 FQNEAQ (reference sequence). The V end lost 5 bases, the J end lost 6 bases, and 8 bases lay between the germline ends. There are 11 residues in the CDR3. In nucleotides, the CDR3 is TGTGCCAGCAGCCCCCTTGCCGAGCAGTACTTC. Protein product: CASSPLAEQYF. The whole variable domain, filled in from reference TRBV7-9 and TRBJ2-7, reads DTGVSQNPRHKITKRGQNVTFRCDPISEHNRLYWYRQTLGQGPEFLTYFQNEAQLEKSRLLSDRFSAERPKGSFSTLEIQRTEQGDSAMYLCASSPLAEQYFGPGTRLTVT.

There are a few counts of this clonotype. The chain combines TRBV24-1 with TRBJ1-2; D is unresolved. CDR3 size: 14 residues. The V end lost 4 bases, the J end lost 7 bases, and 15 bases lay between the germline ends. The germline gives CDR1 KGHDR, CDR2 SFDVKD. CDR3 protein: CATSDRRHNSGYTF. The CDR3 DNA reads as TGTGCCACCAGTGACCGGCGCCATAATTCTGGCTACACCTTC.